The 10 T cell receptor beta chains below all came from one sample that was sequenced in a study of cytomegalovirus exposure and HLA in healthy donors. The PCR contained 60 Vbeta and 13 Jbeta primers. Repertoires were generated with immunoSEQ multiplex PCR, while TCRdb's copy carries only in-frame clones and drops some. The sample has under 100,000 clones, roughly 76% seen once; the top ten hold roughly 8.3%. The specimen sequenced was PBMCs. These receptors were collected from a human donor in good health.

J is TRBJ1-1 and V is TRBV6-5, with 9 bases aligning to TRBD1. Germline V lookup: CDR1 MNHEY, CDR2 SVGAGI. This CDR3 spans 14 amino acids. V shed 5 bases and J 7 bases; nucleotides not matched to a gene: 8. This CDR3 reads CASSRRTGASEAFF. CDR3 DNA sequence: TGTGCCAGCAGTCGACGGACAGGGGCAAGTGAAGCTTTCTTT.

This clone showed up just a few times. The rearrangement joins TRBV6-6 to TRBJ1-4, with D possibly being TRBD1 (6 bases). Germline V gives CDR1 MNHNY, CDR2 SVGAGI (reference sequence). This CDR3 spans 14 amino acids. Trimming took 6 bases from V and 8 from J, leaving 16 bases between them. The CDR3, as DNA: TGTGCCAGCAGACTACAGGGATTAGAAGAAAAACTGTTTTTT. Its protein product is CASRLQGLEEKLFF.

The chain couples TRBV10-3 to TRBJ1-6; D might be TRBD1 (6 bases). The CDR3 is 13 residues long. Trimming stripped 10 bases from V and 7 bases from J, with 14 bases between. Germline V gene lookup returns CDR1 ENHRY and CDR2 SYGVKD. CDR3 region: CATAAGENSPLHF. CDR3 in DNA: TGTGCCACCGCGGCAGGGGAGAATTCACCCCTCCACTTT.

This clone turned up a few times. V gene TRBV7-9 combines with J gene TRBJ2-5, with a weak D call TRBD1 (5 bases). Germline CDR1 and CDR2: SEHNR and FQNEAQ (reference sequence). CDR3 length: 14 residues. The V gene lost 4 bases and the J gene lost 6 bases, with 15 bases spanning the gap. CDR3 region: CASSSGQGVKTQYF. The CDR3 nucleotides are TGTGCCAGCAGCTCTGGTCAGGGCGTGAAGACCCAGTACTTC.

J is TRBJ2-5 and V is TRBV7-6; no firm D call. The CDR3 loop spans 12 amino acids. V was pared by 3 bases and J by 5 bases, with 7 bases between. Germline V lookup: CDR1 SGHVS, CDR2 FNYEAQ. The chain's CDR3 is CASSFTWETQYF. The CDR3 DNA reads TGTGCCAGCAGCTTTACTTGGGAGACCCAGTACTTC.

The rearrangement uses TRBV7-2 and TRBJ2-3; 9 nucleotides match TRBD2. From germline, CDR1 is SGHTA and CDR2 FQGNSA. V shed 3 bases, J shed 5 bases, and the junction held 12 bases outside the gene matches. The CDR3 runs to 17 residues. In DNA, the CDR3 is TGTGCCAGCAGCTTTCTAGCGGGAAGGTTCGGCAGAGATACGCAGTATTTT. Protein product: CASSFLAGRFGRDTQYF.

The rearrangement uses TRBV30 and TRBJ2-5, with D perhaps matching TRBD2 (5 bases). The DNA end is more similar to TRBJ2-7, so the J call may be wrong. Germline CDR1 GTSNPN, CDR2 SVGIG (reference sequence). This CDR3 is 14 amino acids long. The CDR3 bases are TGTGCCTGGAGGCGGGCGAGTAGGTCCTACGAGCAGTACTTC. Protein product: CAWRRASRSYEQYF.

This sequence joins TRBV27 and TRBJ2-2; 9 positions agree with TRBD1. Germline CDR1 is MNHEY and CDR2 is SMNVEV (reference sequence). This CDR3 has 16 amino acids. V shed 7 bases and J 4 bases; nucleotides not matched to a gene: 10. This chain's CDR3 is CASTYSRDRVTGELFF. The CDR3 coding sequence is TGTGCCAGCACCTACTCCCGGGACAGGGTCACCGGGGAGCTGTTTTTT.

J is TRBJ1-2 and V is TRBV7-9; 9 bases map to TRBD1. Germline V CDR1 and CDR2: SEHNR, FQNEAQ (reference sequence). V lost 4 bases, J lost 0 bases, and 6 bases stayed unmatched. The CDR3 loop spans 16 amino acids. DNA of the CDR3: TGTGCCAGCAGCTCCGGGACAGGGACAGCTAACTATGGCTACACCTTC. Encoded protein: CASSSGTGTANYGYTF. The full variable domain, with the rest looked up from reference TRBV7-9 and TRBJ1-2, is DTGVSQNPRHKITKRGQNVTFRCDPISEHNRLYWYRQTLGQGPEFLTYFQNEAQLEKSRLLSDRFSAERPKGSFSTLEIQRTEQGDSAMYLCASSSGTGTANYGYTFGSGTRLTVV.

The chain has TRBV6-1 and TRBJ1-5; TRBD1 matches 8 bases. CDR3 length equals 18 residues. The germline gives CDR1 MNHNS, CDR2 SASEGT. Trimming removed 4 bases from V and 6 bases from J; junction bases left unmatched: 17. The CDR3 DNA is TGTGCCAGCAGTGGCCTCGCAGCCCTCACAGGGGGAGGTCAGCCCCAGCATTTT. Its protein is CASSGLAALTGGGQPQHF.